This TCR beta chain appears in the sequencing data of a study of blood T cell repertoires in COVID-19. Study in general: Italy, Spain and the United States were the sources of the convalescent and acute COVID-19 samples.

Individuals drawn from around 25 US areas were roughly 18 to 89 years old. Per the original methods: By means of reference gene primer amplification, nucleated cell counts were estimated. TCRdb's table, derived via immunoSEQ multiplex PCR, lists solely in-frame clones and lacks some. V and J calls and clone size come straight from that table; D and trimming were deduced from the DNA. The sample lists more than 300,000 clones; 88% were seen once. Trimming left V 4 bases short and J 10 bases short, with 14 bases between. Germline CDR1 is SGHVS and CDR2 is FQNEAQ. This CDR3 contains 13 residues. The material sequenced was PBMCs or T cells enriched from blood (not recorded which). The chain employs TRBV7-8 and TRBJ2-1; D not certain. The TCR sequence derives from a woman between 18 and 29 years old who had recovered from COVID-19. The CDR3 bases are TGTGCCAGCAGCTCCAGACTCCTCCCCGAGCAGTTCTTC. Amino acid sequence: CASSSRLLPEQFF.